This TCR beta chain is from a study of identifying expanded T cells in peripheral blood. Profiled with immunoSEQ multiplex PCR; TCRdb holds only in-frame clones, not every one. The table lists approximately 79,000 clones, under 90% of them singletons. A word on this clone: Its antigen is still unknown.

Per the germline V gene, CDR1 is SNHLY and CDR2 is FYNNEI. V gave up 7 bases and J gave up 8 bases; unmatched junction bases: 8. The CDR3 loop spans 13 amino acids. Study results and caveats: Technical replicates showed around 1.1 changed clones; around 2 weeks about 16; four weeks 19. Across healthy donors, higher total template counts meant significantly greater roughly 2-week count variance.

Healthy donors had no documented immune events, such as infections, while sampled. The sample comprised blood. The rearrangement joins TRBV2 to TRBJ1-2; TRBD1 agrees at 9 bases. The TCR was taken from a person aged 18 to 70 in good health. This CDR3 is CASTQGQGSGYTF. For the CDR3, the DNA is TGTGCCAGCACACAAGGACAGGGGAGCGGCTACACCTTC. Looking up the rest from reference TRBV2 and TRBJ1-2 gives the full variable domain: EPEVTQTPSHQVTQMGQEVILRCVPISNHLYFYWYRQILGQKVEFLVSFYNNEISEKSEIFDDQFSVERPDGSNFTLKIRSTKLEDSAMYFCASTQGQGSGYTFGSGTRLTVV.